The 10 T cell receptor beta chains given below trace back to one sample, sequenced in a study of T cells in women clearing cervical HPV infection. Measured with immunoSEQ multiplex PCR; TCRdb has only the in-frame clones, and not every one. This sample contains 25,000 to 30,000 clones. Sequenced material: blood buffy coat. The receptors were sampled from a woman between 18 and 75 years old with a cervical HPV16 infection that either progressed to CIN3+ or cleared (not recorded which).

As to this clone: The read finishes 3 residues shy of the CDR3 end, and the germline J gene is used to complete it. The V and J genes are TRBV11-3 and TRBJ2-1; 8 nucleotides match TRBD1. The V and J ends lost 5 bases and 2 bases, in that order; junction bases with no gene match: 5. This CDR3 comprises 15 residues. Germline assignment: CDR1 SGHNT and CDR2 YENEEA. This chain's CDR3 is CASSPGTGAYNEQFF. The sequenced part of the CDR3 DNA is TGTGCCAGCAGCCCCGGGACAGGAGCCTACAATGAG.

The sequenced CDR3 bases are TGTGCCAGCAGCTTAGCAGGGTCACAAGAGACG. This codes for CASSLAGSQET. The entire CDR3 protein reads CASSLAGSQETQYF. V gene TRBV7-2 combines with J gene TRBJ2-3; D is unclear. The CDR3 goes on 3 residues after the read ends, and that part is filled in from the germline J gene. The CDR3 covers 14 residues. The germline V gene has CDR1 SGHTA and CDR2 FQGNSA.

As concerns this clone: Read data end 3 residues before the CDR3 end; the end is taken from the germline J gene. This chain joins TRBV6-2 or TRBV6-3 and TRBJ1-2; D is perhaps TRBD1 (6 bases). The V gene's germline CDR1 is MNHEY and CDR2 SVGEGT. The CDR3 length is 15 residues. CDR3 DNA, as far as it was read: TGTGCCAGCAGCGAGCGGGGGGGCCTTTACAATGAC. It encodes CASSERGGLYND. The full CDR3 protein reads CASSERGGLYNDYTF.

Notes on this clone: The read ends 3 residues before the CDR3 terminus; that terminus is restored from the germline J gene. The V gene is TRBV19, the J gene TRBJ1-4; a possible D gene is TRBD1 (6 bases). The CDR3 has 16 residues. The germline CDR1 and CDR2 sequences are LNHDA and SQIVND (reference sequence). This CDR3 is CASSIGGGPGANVLFF. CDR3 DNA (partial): TGTGCCAGTAGTATAGGGGGGGGGCCTGGGGCCAACGTA.

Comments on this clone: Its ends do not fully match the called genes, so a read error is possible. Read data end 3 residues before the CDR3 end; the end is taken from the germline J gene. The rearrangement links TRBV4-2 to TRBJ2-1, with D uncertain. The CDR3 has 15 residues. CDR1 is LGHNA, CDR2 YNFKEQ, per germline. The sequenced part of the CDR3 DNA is TGCGCCAGCAGCCAACCCACAGAGTCCTACAATGAG. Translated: CASSQPTESYNE. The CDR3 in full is CASSQPTESYNEQFF.

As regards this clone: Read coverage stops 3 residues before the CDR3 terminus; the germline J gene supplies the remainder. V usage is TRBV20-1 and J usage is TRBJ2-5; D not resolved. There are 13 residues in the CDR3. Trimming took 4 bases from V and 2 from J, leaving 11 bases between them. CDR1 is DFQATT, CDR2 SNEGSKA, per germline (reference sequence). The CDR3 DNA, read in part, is TGCAGTGCTACCTACGTTCCACAAGAGACC. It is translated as CSATYVPQET. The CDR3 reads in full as CSATYVPQETQYF.

The CDR3 is CASSPGQIYEQYF. Partial CDR3 DNA: TGTGCCAGCAGCCCGGGACAGATCTACGAG. This rearrangement joins TRBV7-9 to TRBJ2-7; 7 bases fit TRBD1. The read terminates 3 residues before the CDR3 end, so the remaining end is supplied by the germline J gene. This CDR3 spans 13 amino acids. Germline V gene data show CDR1 as SEHNR and CDR2 as FQNEAQ (reference sequence). Trimming took 5 bases from V and 3 from J; bases not matched to a gene: 4.

Partial CDR3 DNA: TGTGCCATCAGTCAACCACCGGGACAGGGGATTTACGAG. This codes for CAISQPPGQGIYE. The entire CDR3 sequence reads CAISQPPGQGIYEQYF. This chain links TRBV10-3 with TRBJ2-7, with 10 bases lining up with TRBD1. The read halts 3 residues ahead of the CDR3 end, with the missing end drawn from the germline J gene. Germline V gene lookup returns CDR1 ENHRY and CDR2 SYGVKD. CDR3 length: 16 amino acids. The V gene end was trimmed by 5 bases and the J gene end by 4 bases; junction bases not matched to a gene: 11.

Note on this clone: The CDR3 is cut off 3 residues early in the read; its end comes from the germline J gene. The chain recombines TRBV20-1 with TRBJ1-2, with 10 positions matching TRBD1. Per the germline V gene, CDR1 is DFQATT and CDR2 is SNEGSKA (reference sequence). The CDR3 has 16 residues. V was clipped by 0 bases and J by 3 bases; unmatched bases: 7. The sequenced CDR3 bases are TGCAGTGCTAGAGAATCTGGGACAGGGGTAGACTATGGC. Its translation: CSARESGTGVDYG. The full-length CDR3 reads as CSARESGTGVDYGYTF.

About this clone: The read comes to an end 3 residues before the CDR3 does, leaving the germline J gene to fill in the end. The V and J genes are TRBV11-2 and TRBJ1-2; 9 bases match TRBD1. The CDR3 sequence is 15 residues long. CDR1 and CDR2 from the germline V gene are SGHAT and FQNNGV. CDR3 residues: CASSFPGQGLGGYTF. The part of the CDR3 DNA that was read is TGTGCCAGCAGCTTTCCGGGACAGGGCCTGGGGGGC.